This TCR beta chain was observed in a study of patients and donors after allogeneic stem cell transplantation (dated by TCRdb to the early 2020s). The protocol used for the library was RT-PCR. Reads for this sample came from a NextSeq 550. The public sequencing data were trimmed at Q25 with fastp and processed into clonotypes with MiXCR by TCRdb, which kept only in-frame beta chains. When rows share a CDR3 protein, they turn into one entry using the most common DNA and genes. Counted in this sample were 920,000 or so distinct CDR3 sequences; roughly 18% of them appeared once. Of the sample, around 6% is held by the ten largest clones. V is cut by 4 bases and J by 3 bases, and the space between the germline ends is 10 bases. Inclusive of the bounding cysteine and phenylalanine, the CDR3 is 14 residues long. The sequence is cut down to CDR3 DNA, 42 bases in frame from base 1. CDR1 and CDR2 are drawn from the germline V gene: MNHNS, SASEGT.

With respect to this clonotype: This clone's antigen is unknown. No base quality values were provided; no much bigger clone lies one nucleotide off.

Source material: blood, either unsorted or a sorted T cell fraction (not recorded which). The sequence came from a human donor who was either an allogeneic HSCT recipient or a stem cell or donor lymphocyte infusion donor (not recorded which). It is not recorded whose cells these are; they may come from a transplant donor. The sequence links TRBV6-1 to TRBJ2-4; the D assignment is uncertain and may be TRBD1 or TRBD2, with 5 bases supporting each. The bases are TGTGCCAGCAGTGGTGGGGGTAGCAAAAACATTCAGTACTTC. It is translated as CASSGGGSKNIQYF.